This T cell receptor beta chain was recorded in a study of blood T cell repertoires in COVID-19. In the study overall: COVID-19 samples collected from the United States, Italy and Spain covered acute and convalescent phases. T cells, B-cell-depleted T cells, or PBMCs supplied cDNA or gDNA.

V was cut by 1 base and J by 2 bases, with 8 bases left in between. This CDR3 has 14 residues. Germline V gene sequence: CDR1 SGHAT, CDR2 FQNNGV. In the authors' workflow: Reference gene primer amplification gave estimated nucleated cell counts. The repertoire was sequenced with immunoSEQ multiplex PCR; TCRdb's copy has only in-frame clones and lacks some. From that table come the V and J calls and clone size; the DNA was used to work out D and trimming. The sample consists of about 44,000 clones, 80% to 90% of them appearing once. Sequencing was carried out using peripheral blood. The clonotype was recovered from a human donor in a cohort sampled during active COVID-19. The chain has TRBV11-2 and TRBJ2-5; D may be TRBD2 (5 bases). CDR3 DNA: TGTGCCAGCAGCTTAGTTCCGGGGCAAGAGACCCAGTACTTC. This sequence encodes CASSLVPGQETQYF.